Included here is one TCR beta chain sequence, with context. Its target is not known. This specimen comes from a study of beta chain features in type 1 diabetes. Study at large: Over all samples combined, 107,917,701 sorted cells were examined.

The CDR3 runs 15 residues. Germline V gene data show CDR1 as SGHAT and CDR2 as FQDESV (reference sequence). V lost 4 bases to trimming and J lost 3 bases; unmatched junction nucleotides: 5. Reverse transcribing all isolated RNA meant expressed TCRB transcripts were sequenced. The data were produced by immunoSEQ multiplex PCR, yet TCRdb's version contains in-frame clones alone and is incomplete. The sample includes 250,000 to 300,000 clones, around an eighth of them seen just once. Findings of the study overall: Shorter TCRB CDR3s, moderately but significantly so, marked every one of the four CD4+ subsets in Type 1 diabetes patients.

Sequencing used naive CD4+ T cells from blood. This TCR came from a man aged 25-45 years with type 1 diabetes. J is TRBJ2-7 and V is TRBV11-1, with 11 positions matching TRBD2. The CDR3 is CASSSGLAEYYEQYF. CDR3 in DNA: TGTGCCAGCAGCTCGGGACTAGCGGAGTACTACGAGCAGTACTTC.